Sequencing of this T cell receptor (beta chain) was carried out in a study of response to subunit inactivated influenza vaccine. In this sample, this clonotype turned up a few times. Its cognate antigen is unknown. The CDR3 is made up of 14 amino acids. V was clipped by 2 bases and J by 12 bases; unmatched bases: 8. The germline CDR1 and CDR2 sequences are ENHRY and SYGVKD. Study-wide results and limits: There was a suggestion from the authors that each seasonal influenza vaccination recruits few new T cells.

TCRdb re-called the RT-PCR reads with MiXCR, one entry per CDR3 protein. This table has 560,000 or so distinct CDR3 sequences, approximately 7.7% appearing once. The J gene is TRBJ2-7, the V gene TRBV10-3, with TRBD2 identical over 12 bases. The sample here was PBMCs from blood, taken around 25 months after vaccination. This TCR was recovered from a man in his fifties or sixties who received an inactivated influenza vaccine. CDR3 loop: CAISEGGLAGSWYF. The CDR3, as DNA: TGTGCCATCAGTGAGGGGGGACTAGCGGGTAGTTGGTACTTC.